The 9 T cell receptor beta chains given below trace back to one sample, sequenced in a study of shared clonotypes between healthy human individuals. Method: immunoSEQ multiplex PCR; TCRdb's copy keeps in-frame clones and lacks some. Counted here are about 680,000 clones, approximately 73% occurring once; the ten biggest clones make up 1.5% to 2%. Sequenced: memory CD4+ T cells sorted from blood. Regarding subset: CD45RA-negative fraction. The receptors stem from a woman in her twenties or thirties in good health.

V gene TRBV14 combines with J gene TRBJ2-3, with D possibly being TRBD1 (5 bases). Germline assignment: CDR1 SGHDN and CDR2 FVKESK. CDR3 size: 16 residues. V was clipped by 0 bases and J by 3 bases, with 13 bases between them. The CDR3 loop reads CASSQDFQGWTDTQYF. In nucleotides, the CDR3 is TGTGCCAGCAGCCAAGACTTCCAGGGTTGGACAGATACGCAGTATTTT. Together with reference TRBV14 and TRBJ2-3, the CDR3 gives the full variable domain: EAGVTQFPSHSVIEKGQTVTLRCDPISGHDNLYWYRRVMGKEIKFLLHFVKESKQDESGMPNNRFLAERTGGTYSTLKVQPAELEDSGVYFCASSQDFQGWTDTQYFGPGTRLTVL.

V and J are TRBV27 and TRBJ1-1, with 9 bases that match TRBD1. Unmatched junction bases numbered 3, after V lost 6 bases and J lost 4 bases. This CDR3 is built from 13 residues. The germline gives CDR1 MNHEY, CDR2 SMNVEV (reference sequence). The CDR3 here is CASSRQGGTEAFF. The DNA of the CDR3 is TGTGCCAGCAGCCGACAGGGGGGCACTGAAGCTTTCTTT.

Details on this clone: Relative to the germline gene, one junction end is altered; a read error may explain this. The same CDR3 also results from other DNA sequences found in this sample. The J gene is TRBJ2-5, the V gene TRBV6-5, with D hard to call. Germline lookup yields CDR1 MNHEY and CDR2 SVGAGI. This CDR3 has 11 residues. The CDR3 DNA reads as TGTGCCAGCAGTTACCAGGAGACCCAGTACTTC. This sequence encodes CASSYQETQYF.

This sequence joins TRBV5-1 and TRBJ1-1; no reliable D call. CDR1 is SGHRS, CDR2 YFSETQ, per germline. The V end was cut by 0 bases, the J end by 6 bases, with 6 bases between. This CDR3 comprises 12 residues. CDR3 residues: CASSLDTAEAFF. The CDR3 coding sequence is TGCGCCAGCAGCTTGGATACAGCTGAAGCTTTCTTT.

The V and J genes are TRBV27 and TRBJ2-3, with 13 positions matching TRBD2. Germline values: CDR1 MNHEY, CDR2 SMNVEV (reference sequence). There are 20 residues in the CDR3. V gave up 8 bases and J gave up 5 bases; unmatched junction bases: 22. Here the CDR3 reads CASPLPLAGGVSPSGDTQYF. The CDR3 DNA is TGTGCCAGCCCGCTCCCACTAGCGGGAGGGGTGAGCCCCAGCGGAGATACGCAGTATTTT.

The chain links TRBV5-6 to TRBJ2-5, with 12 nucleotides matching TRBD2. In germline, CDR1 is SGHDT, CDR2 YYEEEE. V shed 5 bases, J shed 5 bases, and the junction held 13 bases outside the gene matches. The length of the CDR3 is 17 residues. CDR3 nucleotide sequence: TGTGCCAGCAGAAAAACCCCGAGGACTAGCGGGATGGAGACCCAGTACTTC. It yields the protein CASRKTPRTSGMETQYF.

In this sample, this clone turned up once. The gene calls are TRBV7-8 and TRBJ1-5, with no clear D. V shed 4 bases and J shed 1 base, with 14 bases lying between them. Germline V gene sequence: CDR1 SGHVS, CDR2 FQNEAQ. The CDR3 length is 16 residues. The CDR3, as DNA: TGTGCCAGCAGCTCCTCGGGAAAACGAAGCAATCAGCCCCAGCATTTT. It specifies CASSSSGKRSNQPQHF.

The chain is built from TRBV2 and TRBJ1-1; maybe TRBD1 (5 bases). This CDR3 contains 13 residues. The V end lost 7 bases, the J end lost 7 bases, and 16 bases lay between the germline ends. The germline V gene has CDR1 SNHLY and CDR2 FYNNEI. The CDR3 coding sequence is TGTGCCAGCACCCTTGGGGGTCAAATTGAAGCTTTCTTT. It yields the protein CASTLGGQIEAFF. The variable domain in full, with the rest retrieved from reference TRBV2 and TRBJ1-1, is EPEVTQTPSHQVTQMGQEVILRCVPISNHLYFYWYRQILGQKVEFLVSFYNNEISEKSEIFDDQFSVERPDGSNFTLKIRSTKLEDSAMYFCASTLGGQIEAFFGQGTRLTVV.

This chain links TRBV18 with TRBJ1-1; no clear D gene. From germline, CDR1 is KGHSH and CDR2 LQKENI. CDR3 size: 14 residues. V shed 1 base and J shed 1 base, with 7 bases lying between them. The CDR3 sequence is CASSPRAGNTEAFF. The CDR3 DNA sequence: TGTGCCAGCTCACCACGGGCAGGGAACACTGAAGCTTTCTTT.